Each of the 23 T cell receptor beta chains below was sequenced from the same sample in a study of breast tumors, draining lymph nodes, adjacent tissues. Samples came from axillary lymph nodes draining the breast cancer. TCRdb reanalysed the multiplex PCR reads using MiXCR and keeps one entry per CDR3 protein. The table has about 200,000 distinct CDR3 sequences, roughly 31% seen once. The sample was axillary lymph node tissue. The origin of the receptors is a female donor with breast cancer. Some clones in this sample may be carry-over from other donors' samples.

This clonotype was detected a few times. The chain joins TRBV6-2 or TRBV6-3 to TRBJ2-7; D tentatively fits TRBD1 or TRBD2 (6 bases each). Germline V CDR1 and CDR2: MNHEY, SVGEGT. Trimming stripped 5 bases from V and 1 base from J, with 15 bases between. CDR3 length equals 15 residues. CDR3 in amino acids: CASSPSGAGSYEQYF. The DNA for the CDR3 is TGTGCCAGCAGTCCCTCGGGGGCCGGGTCCTACGAGCAGTACTTC.

Comment on this clonotype: A much more abundant neighbour one base away suggests this may be a read error. The chain has TRBV9 and TRBJ2-6; the D gene is possibly TRBD1 (5 bases). The CDR3 is made up of 15 amino acids. CDR1 and CDR2 (germline): SGDLS, YYNGEE. CDR3 sequence: CASSVDSSGANVPTF. CDR3 DNA: TGTGCCAGCAGCGTTGACAGCTCTGGGGCCAACGTCCCGACTTTC.

There are many counts of this clonotype. CDR3 residues: CASSSQASGNTIYF. In DNA, the CDR3 is TGTGCCAGCAGTTCCCAGGCGAGTGGAAACACCATATATTTT. The chain employs TRBV12-3 or TRBV12-4 and TRBJ1-3; D not resolved. The CDR3 is made up of 14 amino acids. Trimming took off 4 bases at V and 3 bases at J, with 10 bases between the two ends.

A word on this clonotype: No conserved phenylalanine or tryptophan is present at the end of the CDR3, so a read error is the likely explanation. This chain uses TRBV2 with TRBJ2-1; no definite D call. The CDR3 runs to 13 residues. In germline, CDR1 is SNHLY, CDR2 FYNNEI. For the CDR3, the DNA is TGTGTCAGCAGCTTGAACGACTGGAATGAGCAGTTCCTC. This translates into CVSSLNDWNEQFL.

V is TRBV7-3 and J is TRBJ2-2; D ambiguous. The CDR3 has 12 residues. Trimming took 4 bases from V and 6 from J, leaving 6 bases between them. Germline CDR1 is SGHTA and CDR2 is FQGTGA. CDR3 in DNA: TGTGCCAGCAGCTGGATAGCCGGGGAGCTGTTTTTT. Translating it yields CASSWIAGELFF.

At least ten counts were recorded for this clonotype. The chain couples TRBV19 to TRBJ1-6; D is ambiguous. The length of the CDR3 is 13 residues. Germline loops: CDR1 LNHDA, CDR2 SQIVND (reference sequence). Trimming shortened V by 5 bases and J by 12 bases, and 14 bases separated the two germline ends. The CDR3 bases are TGTGCCAGTAGTGGAGACTTAAACCGACCCCTCCACTTT. As protein: CASSGDLNRPLHF.

This clonotype appeared many times. The rearrangement uses TRBV29-1 and TRBJ2-7, with D unresolved. CDR3 length: 13 amino acids. Looked up from germline, CDR1 is SQVTM and CDR2 is ANQGSEA. V was clipped by 1 base and J by 6 bases, with 13 bases between them. CDR3 amino acids: CSVEVAQLGEQYF. CDR3 in DNA: TGCAGCGTTGAAGTCGCACAGTTGGGCGAGCAGTACTTC.

For this clonotype: A much bigger clone sits one base away, suggesting this may be a read error. The gene calls are TRBV20-1 and TRBJ2-7, with 7 bases that match TRBD1. The CDR3 covers 14 residues. CDR1 DFQATT and CDR2 SNEGSKA come from the germline V gene (reference sequence). The CDR3 nucleotides read TGCAGTGCTAGAGGGGACAGAGCCTCCTCCGAGCAGTACTTC. Encoded protein: CSARGDRASSEQYF.

This clonotype was picked up many times. The chain is built from TRBV30 and TRBJ2-7, with TRBD2 identical over 8 bases. V shed 0 bases and J 0 bases; nucleotides not matched to a gene: 1. Germline V gene sequence: CDR1 GTSNPN, CDR2 SVGIG (reference sequence). The CDR3 is 14 residues long. CDR3: CAWSVSGSSYEQYF. CDR3 in DNA: TGTGCCTGGAGTGTGAGCGGGAGCTCCTACGAGCAGTACTTC.

The CDR3 region is CATSRGQEGTEAFF. The CDR3 region has the DNA TGTGCCACCAGCAGAGGACAGGAGGGCACTGAAGCTTTCTTT. The rearrangement uses TRBV15 and TRBJ1-1; the D gene is possibly TRBD1 (6 bases). Looked up from germline, CDR1 is LNHNV and CDR2 is YYDKDF (reference sequence). Trimming removed 1 base from V and 4 bases from J, with 10 bases in between. CDR3 size: 14 residues.

A few counts support this clonotype. It may be a read error: a sequence one base away is much more abundant. The V gene is TRBV9, the J gene TRBJ2-5, with unresolved D. V shed 1 base and J shed 4 bases, with 11 bases lying between them. CDR3 length: 14 residues. Germline CDR1 is SGDLS and CDR2 is YYNGEE. CDR3 bases: TGTGCCAGCAGCGTACAGCCCCCCGGAGAGACCCAGTACTTC. Translation: CASSVQPPGETQYF.

This clonotype occurred a few times. This may stem from a read error, because a much larger clone lies one nucleotide away. The rearrangement uses TRBV5-1 and TRBJ2-1, with TRBD1 matching 7 bases. This CDR3 is 15 amino acids long. From germline, CDR1 is SGHRS and CDR2 YFSETQ. The CDR3 DNA is TGCGCCAGCAGCCCAAGACAGGGTACCCACAATGAGCGGTTCTTC. Amino acids: CASSPRQGTHNERFF.

This clonotype was observed many times. The chain couples TRBV14 to TRBJ1-3; the match to TRBD1 covers 9 bases. This CDR3 has 18 residues. V dropped 5 bases and J dropped 0; count of bases not matched to a gene: 11. Germline values: CDR1 SGHDN, CDR2 FVKESK. CDR3 coding DNA: TGTGCCAGCAGCGTCGGGACAGGGCCACTCGGCTCTGGAAACACCATATATTTT. Translation: CASSVGTGPLGSGNTIYF.

Note on this clonotype: A read error may be the cause here, since a much bigger clone is one base away. V and J are TRBV6-1 and TRBJ2-7; D uncertain. From germline, CDR1 is MNHNS and CDR2 SASEGT. CDR3 length: 12 residues. V lost 6 bases to trimming and J lost 4 bases, with 10 bases between them. The CDR3 here is CASRPTAYEQYF. Written as DNA, the CDR3 is TGTGCCAGCAGACCCACAGCTTACGAGCAGTACTTC.

This clonotype was observed at least ten times. The chain recombines TRBV2 with TRBJ2-2; TRBD2 aligns across 7 bases. Germline values: CDR1 SNHLY, CDR2 FYNNEI. This CDR3 spans 15 amino acids. After removal of 5 bases from V and 4 bases from J, the junction contained 7 bases not matched to a gene. The CDR3 coding sequence is TGTGCCAGCAGTATGGGCGGGAGCGGCACCGGGGAGCTGTTTTTT. As protein: CASSMGGSGTGELFF.

V and J are TRBV12-3 or TRBV12-4 and TRBJ2-7, with 9 positions matching TRBD2. The length of the CDR3 is 14 residues. Trimming took 6 bases from V and 4 from J; bases not matched to a gene: 7. CDR3 amino acids: CASRAAGGPYEQYF. The DNA of the CDR3 is TGTGCCAGCAGGGCCGCGGGGGGGCCGTACGAGCAGTACTTC.

Details on this clonotype: This may arise from a read error, as a much more abundant clone is one base away. The chain employs TRBV20-1 and TRBJ1-2; 8 bases line up with TRBD1. The trim removed 4 bases at V and 7 bases at J, leaving 11 bases unmatched. CDR1 is DFQATT, CDR2 SNEGSKA, per germline (reference sequence). The CDR3 is 14 residues long. For the CDR3, the DNA is TGCAGTGCTAACCCGGGACAGGACGGGGCTGGCTACACCTTC. It is translated as CSANPGQDGAGYTF.

In the case of this clonotype: It may be a read error: a sequence one base away is much more abundant. This chain connects TRBV5-1 to TRBJ2-1; perhaps TRBD2 as D (6 bases). The germline V gene encodes CDR1 SGHRS and CDR2 YFSETQ. CDR3 length: 16 amino acids. Trimming took off 6 bases at V and 5 bases at J, with 21 bases between the two ends. The CDR3 DNA follows: TGCGCCAGCACCCCATGGGGGGAAATTATAAACAATGAGCAGTTCTTC. It yields the protein CASTPWGEIINNEQFF.

This clonotype showed up just a few times. A much larger clone differs from this one at a single base, so this may be a read error. This chain connects TRBV6-1 to TRBJ2-7, with D perhaps TRBD1 (6 bases). V gave up 7 bases and J gave up 2 bases, with 18 bases separating them. This CDR3 has 15 residues. The germline CDR1 and CDR2 sequences are MNHNS and SASEGT. The CDR3 region has the DNA TGTGCCAGCACCCATTCTGGGACAACTACCTACGAGCAGTACTTC. As protein: CASTHSGTTTYEQYF.

This clonotype was counted ten times or more. V and J are TRBV3-1 and TRBJ2-5, with D unresolved. Per the germline V gene, CDR1 is LGHDT and CDR2 is YNNKEL (reference sequence). The CDR3 consists of 11 residues. Trimming stripped 1 base from V and 7 bases from J, with 4 bases between. The CDR3, as DNA: TGTGCCAGCAGCCAAGTTGGGACCCAGTACTTC. This translates into CASSQVGTQYF.

The J gene is TRBJ1-3, the V gene TRBV11-2; no clear D. V dropped 5 bases and J dropped 0 bases, with 20 bases sitting between them. Germline V gene data show CDR1 as SGHAT and CDR2 as FQNNGV. The CDR3 extends over 18 amino acids. Written as DNA, the CDR3 is TGTGCCAGCAGCCCCCTCGGGAACACGCGGAGCTCTGGAAACACCATATATTTT. Protein sequence: CASSPLGNTRSSGNTIYF.

This chain joins TRBV29-1 and TRBJ2-1; 10 bases agree with TRBD2. The length of the CDR3 is 12 residues. V dropped 7 bases and J dropped 5; count of bases not matched to a gene: 2. The germline gives CDR1 SQVTM, CDR2 ANQGSEA. CDR3 sequence: CSGLAGDNEQFF. For the CDR3, the DNA is TGCAGCGGGCTAGCGGGGGACAATGAGCAGTTCTTC.

The chain is built from TRBV29-1 and TRBJ2-3; perhaps TRBD2 as D (6 bases). The germline CDR1 and CDR2 sequences are SQVTM and ANQGSEA. The V and J ends lost 4 bases and 0 bases respectively, with 20 bases between them. This CDR3 comprises 17 residues. The chain's CDR3 is CSVVYYLLGGSTDTQYF. DNA for the CDR3: TGCAGCGTTGTTTACTACTTACTGGGAGGAAGCACAGATACGCAGTATTTT.